This is a list of T cell receptor beta chains from one sample in a study of regulatory T cells in long-lasting Graves disease. MiXCR, applied by TCRdb to the multiplex PCR reads, yields one record per CDR3 protein. The sample has 430,000 or so distinct CDR3 sequences, around 23% seen once. The material was peripheral blood mononuclear cells (PBMCs), obtained when the disease was refractory, from a patient treated with antithyroid drugs. These receptors were taken from a female donor with Graves disease. CDR3s include the opening cysteine and the closing phenylalanine or tryptophan. Fields, in order: V gene, J gene, CDR3 protein.

v_call: TRBV7-9; j_call: TRBJ1-5; cdr3_aa: CASGTENQPQHF
v_call: TRBV30; j_call: TRBJ2-7; cdr3_aa: CAWGTSGPYEQYF
v_call: TRBV7-2; j_call: TRBJ2-5; cdr3_aa: CASSLVSGNRVETQYF
v_call: TRBV7-8; j_call: TRBJ2-1; cdr3_aa: CASSPSGYTYNEQFF
v_call: TRBV11-2; j_call: TRBJ1-1; cdr3_aa: CASSPGGNLDTEAFF
v_call: TRBV20-1; j_call: TRBJ2-7; cdr3_aa: CSIFLLGEQYF
v_call: TRBV6-1; j_call: TRBJ1-1; cdr3_aa: CASRPPGGAHPEAFF
v_call: TRBV5-1; j_call: TRBJ2-5; cdr3_aa: CASSLEDSYQETQYF
v_call: TRBV25-1; j_call: TRBJ2-7; cdr3_aa: CASSSGARVGEQYF
v_call: TRBV5-5; j_call: TRBJ2-3; cdr3_aa: CASSLLAVTSTDTQYF
v_call: TRBV28; j_call: TRBJ2-5; cdr3_aa: CASRTALVGFQETQYF
v_call: TRBV19; j_call: TRBJ2-1; cdr3_aa: CASSTHTRSNEQFF
v_call: TRBV20-1; j_call: TRBJ2-7; cdr3_aa: CSASGRGRMTVGRDYEQYF
v_call: TRBV28; j_call: TRBJ1-5; cdr3_aa: CASSKGGPNQPQHF
v_call: TRBV2; j_call: TRBJ2-5; cdr3_aa: CASRAQQETQYF
v_call: TRBV6-4; j_call: TRBJ1-5; cdr3_aa: CASSMDPGQPQHF
v_call: TRBV10-3; j_call: TRBJ1-1; cdr3_aa: CAIIGSGGYTEAFF
v_call: TRBV28; j_call: TRBJ1-2; cdr3_aa: CASSLAGDYGYTF
v_call: TRBV20-1; j_call: TRBJ2-5; cdr3_aa: CSANSGQETQYF
v_call: TRBV5-1; j_call: TRBJ2-7; cdr3_aa: CASSLGTEPPYEQYF
v_call: TRBV5-5; j_call: TRBJ2-7; cdr3_aa: CASSLGEAGARYEQYF
v_call: TRBV27; j_call: TRBJ1-1; cdr3_aa: CASSNRGAEAFF